Below, 13 T cell receptor beta chains from the same sample are listed, as sequenced in a study of neurological immune-mediated disorders. Each CDR3 protein is one row after TCRdb ran MiXCR on the 5' RACE reads. The sample contains about 35,000 distinct CDR3 sequences, 3.5% to 4.5% of which appear only once. Specimen: PBMCs. The source of these receptors is a man aged 30 to 39 with multiple sclerosis.

The table lists this clonotype with many counts. The V call is TRBV20-1, the J call TRBJ2-7, with 11 bases fitting TRBD1. Germline V CDR1 and CDR2: DFQATT, SNEGSKA (reference sequence). V gave up 5 bases and J gave up 7 bases; unmatched junction bases: 7. This CDR3 has 13 residues. The CDR3 DNA is TGCAGTGCTTTTCGGACAGGGGGCCGGGAGCAGTACTTC. This codes for CSAFRTGGREQYF.

The V call is TRBV20-1, the J call TRBJ2-3; 7 bases fit TRBD2. V was pared by 5 bases and J by 2 bases, with 10 bases of the junction left unmatched. The germline V gene has CDR1 DFQATT and CDR2 SNEGSKA (reference sequence). The CDR3 is made up of 15 amino acids. The CDR3, as DNA: TGCAGTGCTTACGGGGCTAGCGGTTACACAGATACGCAGTATTTT. This encodes CSAYGASGYTDTQYF.

This clonotype came up many times. The chain joins TRBV7-2 to TRBJ2-1; 7 bases line up with TRBD1. The V gene end was trimmed by 4 bases and the J gene end by 8 bases; junction bases not matched to a gene: 11. The germline V gene encodes CDR1 SGHTA and CDR2 FQGNSA. This CDR3 has 15 residues. CDR3 bases: TGTGCCAGCAGCTCTCCCGGACAGGTTTTCGATGAGCAGTTCTTC. Translating gives CASSSPGQVFDEQFF.

This clonotype was recorded many times. This chain links TRBV7-2 with TRBJ1-1, with unresolved D. Germline V CDR1 and CDR2: SGHTA, FQGNSA. This CDR3 has 16 amino acids. Trimming stripped 5 bases from V and 4 bases from J, with 20 bases between. In nucleotides, the CDR3 is TGTGCCAGCAGCCCCAAAGTGAGTGGAAGTGGCACTGAAGCTTTCTTT. Translated, it gives CASSPKVSGSGTEAFF.

This clonotype was counted at least ten times. The rearrangement uses TRBV4-3 and TRBJ2-2; D is possibly TRBD2 (5 bases). V was trimmed by 1 base and J by 8 bases, leaving 8 bases between them. Germline lookup yields CDR1 LGHNA and CDR2 YSLEER. The CDR3 extends over 13 amino acids. CDR3 residues: CASSQVKRGELFF. The CDR3 DNA sequence: TGCGCCAGCAGCCAAGTGAAGCGGGGGGAGCTGTTTTTT.

In its sample, this clonotype was seen a few times. V usage is TRBV5-6 and J usage is TRBJ1-6, with 7 nucleotides matching TRBD1. The CDR3 totals 14 residues. CDR1 and CDR2 (germline): SGHDT, YYEEEE. J gave up 7 bases and V 4 bases, and 5 bases lay outside the gene matches. The CDR3, as DNA: TGTGCCAGCAGCAGACAGGGTTGGAATTCACCCCTCCACTTT. Translation gives CASSRQGWNSPLHF.

The chain is built from TRBV6-5 and TRBJ2-1, with TRBD1 matching 8 bases. CDR1 is MNHEY and CDR2 is SVGAGI in the germline V gene. J lost 9 bases, V lost 6 bases, and 10 bases had no gene match. The CDR3 consists of 14 residues. CDR3 in amino acids: CASRRTGLDGEQFF. In DNA, the CDR3 is TGTGCCAGCAGACGGACAGGGCTCGACGGTGAGCAGTTCTTC.

This clonotype was observed many times. V and J are TRBV12-3 or TRBV12-4 and TRBJ2-3, with TRBD1 matching over 8 bases. The CDR3 sequence is 15 residues long. V trimming: 6 bases; J trimming: 7 bases; junction bases outside the gene matches: 12. In nucleotides, the CDR3 is TGTGCCAGCAGCAGCACAGGGGGTCCTGATAATACGCAGTATTTT. It codes for CASSSTGGPDNTQYF.

This clonotype turned up a few times. The rearrangement joins TRBV6-2 or TRBV6-3 to TRBJ2-5; 12 positions agree with TRBD1. CDR1 and CDR2 from the germline V gene are MNHEY and SVGEGT. V dropped 0 bases and J dropped 7; count of bases not matched to a gene: 12. The CDR3 sequence is 18 residues long. CDR3 in DNA: TGTGCCAGCAGTTACTCGGGGACAGGGGGCGCGGAGTGGAGGACCCAGTACTTC. Translation: CASSYSGTGGAEWRTQYF.

Comment on this clonotype: This may arise from a read error, as a much more abundant clone is one base away. V is TRBV24-1 and J is TRBJ2-1; D is unclear. The CDR3 is 15 amino acids. In germline, CDR1 is KGHDR, CDR2 SFDVKD. V dropped 1 base and J dropped 3 bases, with 9 bases sitting between them. In DNA, the CDR3 is TGTGCCACCAGTGATTTAGCCAAGAACTACAATGAGCAGTTCTTC. Translating gives CATSDLAKNYNEQFF.

This clonotype was counted many times. The CDR3 is CASSPPGAGIDGYTF. For the CDR3, the DNA is TGTGCCAGCAGCCCACCGGGGGCGGGAATTGATGGCTACACCTTC. The V call is TRBV7-3, the J call TRBJ1-2; a weak D match, TRBD1 (6 bases). V was cut by 5 bases and J by 6 bases, with 19 bases left in between. This CDR3 comprises 15 residues. Germline loops: CDR1 SGHTA, CDR2 FQGTGA.

This clonotype was seen repeatedly, ten times or more. The V and J genes are TRBV6-5 and TRBJ1-2, with D tentatively TRBD1 (5 bases). Germline values: CDR1 MNHEY, CDR2 SVGAGI. The V end lost 6 bases, the J end lost 4 bases, and 15 bases lay between the germline ends. The CDR3 is 14 residues long. The CDR3: CASSSRGPFYGYTF. The CDR3 nucleotides read TGTGCCAGCAGCTCAAGGGGCCCCTTCTATGGCTACACCTTC.

As to this clonotype: Without the conserved terminal phenylalanine or tryptophan, this CDR3 likely stems from a read error. The V call is TRBV6-2 or TRBV6-3, the J call TRBJ2-4, with 7 positions matching TRBD2. CDR1 MNHEY and CDR2 SVGEGT come from the germline V gene. CDR3 length: 14 amino acids. Trimming took 6 bases from V and 4 from J; bases not matched to a gene: 6. This chain's CDR3 is CASSLRRGKNIQYN. In DNA form, the CDR3 reads TGTGCCAGCAGCTTACGGCGGGGGAAAAACATTCAGTACAAC.